This T cell receptor (beta chain) originates from a study of blood T cell repertoires in COVID-19. About the study: Italy, Spain and the United States were the sources of the convalescent and acute COVID-19 samples.

CDR1 is SNHLY and CDR2 is FYNNEI in the germline V gene. The CDR3 extends over 15 amino acids. Trimming cost V 6 bases and J 7 bases; bases outside gene matches: 7. Method: immunoSEQ multiplex PCR; TCRdb's copy keeps in-frame clones and lacks some. The table has 150,000 or so clones, approximately 80% seen once. The clonotype originates from a woman in her forties or fifties in a cohort sampled during active or convalescent COVID-19. Material for sequencing was peripheral blood. The V gene is TRBV2, the J gene TRBJ1-4, with 11 bases fitting TRBD1. CDR3 bases: TGTGCCAGCAGCAAAGGGACAGGGGGTTTTGAAAAACTGTTTTTT. This sequence encodes CASSKGTGGFEKLFF.